A single sample gave rise to the 2 T cell receptor beta chains below, sequenced in a study of blood T cell repertoires in COVID-19. The method was immunoSEQ multiplex PCR; TCRdb's version includes in-frame clones alone and lacks a portion of them. Among some 200,000 clones listed, about 86% were seen once. The sequenced sample was peripheral blood. These receptors were obtained from a man aged 30 to 45 with active or convalescent COVID-19.

The chain links TRBV5-6 to TRBJ2-2; 8 nucleotides line up with TRBD1. V lost 4 bases and J lost 1; bases outside the gene matches: 9. CDR1 is SGHDT and CDR2 is YYEEEE in the germline V gene. CDR3 length: 17 residues. The CDR3 nucleotides read TGTGCCAGCAGCAGAGCTACAGGGGGAGTGAACACCGGGGAGCTGTTTTTT. Its translation is CASSRATGGVNTGELFF.

This clone was observed a single time. The chain joins TRBV5-6 to TRBJ1-3; a weak D match, TRBD1 (6 bases). CDR3 length: 17 residues. Looked up from germline, CDR1 is SGHDT and CDR2 is YYEEEE. Trimming removed 4 bases from V and 3 bases from J, with 20 bases in between. This CDR3 is CASSLVGSRGDGNTIYF. The DNA for the CDR3 is TGTGCCAGCAGCCTAGTAGGGAGCAGGGGAGATGGAAACACCATATATTTT.